The next 30 T cell receptor beta chains were all read from a single sample in a study of blood T cell repertoires in COVID-19. This table comes from immunoSEQ multiplex PCR, and its TCRdb copy is limited to in-frame clones, with some not included. In the table there are over 90,000 clones, 88% of which are singletons. Sequencing was carried out using peripheral blood. These receptors came from a human donor in a cohort sampled during active COVID-19.

J is TRBJ1-5 and V is TRBV4-2, with 8 positions matching TRBD1. V shed 1 base, J shed 0 bases, and the junction held 8 bases outside the gene matches. The CDR3 sequence is 18 residues long. CDR1 is LGHNA, CDR2 YNFKEQ, per germline. The CDR3 protein is CASSQGDGQGHSNQPQHF. The DNA for the CDR3 is TGTGCCAGCAGCCAAGGCGACGGACAGGGACATAGCAATCAGCCCCAGCATTTT.

This clone was detected only once. The chain combines TRBV4-1 with TRBJ1-6; 7 bases are shared with TRBD1. The CDR3 spans 16 residues. The V segment lost 1 base and the J segment 2 bases; nucleotides outside the gene matches: 2. Germline CDR1 and CDR2: MGHRA and YSYEKL. The CDR3 sequence: CASSQAGQTYNSPLHF. CDR3 nucleotides: TGCGCCAGCAGCCAAGCGGGACAGACCTATAATTCACCCCTCCACTTT.

The chain uses TRBV7-9 and TRBJ2-3; D may be TRBD1 (6 bases). In germline, CDR1 is SEHNR, CDR2 FQNEAQ (reference sequence). V was cut by 3 bases and J by 10 bases, with 8 bases left in between. The CDR3 is 11 amino acids. The CDR3 nucleotides are TGTGCCAGCAGCTTGGGACAAGCGCAGTATTTT. Translation gives CASSLGQAQYF. Supplemented by reference TRBV7-9 and TRBJ2-3, the full variable domain reads DTGVSQNPRHKITKRGQNVTFRCDPISEHNRLYWYRQTLGQGPEFLTYFQNEAQLEKSRLLSDRFSAERPKGSFSTLEIQRTEQGDSAMYLCASSLGQAQYFGPGTRLTVL.

This chain joins TRBV7-8 and TRBJ1-4, with D tentatively TRBD1 (6 bases). The CDR3 extends over 13 amino acids. CDR1 SGHVS and CDR2 FQNEAQ come from the germline V gene. CDR3 in amino acids: CVCGGGLNEKLFF. The CDR3 DNA is TGTGTCTGCGGCGGGGGCCTTAATGAAAAACTGTTTTTT. The full variable domain, in which reference TRBV7-8 and TRBJ1-4 provide the parts outside the CDR3, is GAGVSQSPRYKVAKRGQDVALRCDPISGHVSLFWYQQALGQGPEFLTYFQNEAQLDKSGLPSDRFFAERPEGSVSTLKIQRTQQEDSAVYLCVCGGGLNEKLFFGSGTQLSVL.

This clone was counted a few times. The chain links TRBV7-9 to TRBJ1-5; a weak D match, TRBD1 (6 bases). The CDR3 covers 14 residues. With 5 bases removed from V and 5 bases from J, the gap between germline ends came to 13 bases. Germline CDR1 SEHNR, CDR2 FQNEAQ (reference sequence). The CDR3, as DNA: TGTGCCAGCAGCGGAGGGGGGGATCATCAGCCCCAGCATTTT. It codes for CASSGGGDHQPQHF.

The chain is built from TRBV28 and TRBJ2-7, with a possible D match to TRBD1 (6 bases). The CDR3 totals 16 residues. CDR1 and CDR2 (germline): MDHEN, SYDVKM. V was trimmed by 3 bases and J by 0 bases, leaving 15 bases between them. DNA for the CDR3: TGTGCCAGCAGTTTTAACTTACAGGGCCTCTCCTACGAGCAGTACTTC. Its protein product is CASSFNLQGLSYEQYF. Full variable domain (missing parts from reference TRBV28 and TRBJ2-7): DVKVTQSSRYLVKRTGEKVFLECVQDMDHENMFWYRQDPGLGLRLIYFSYDVKMKEKGDIPEGYSVSREKKERFSLILESASTNQTSMYLCASSFNLQGLSYEQYFGPGTRLTVT.

The chain combines TRBV5-1 with TRBJ2-5; D is possibly TRBD1 (6 bases). The CDR3 spans 15 residues. The germline CDR1 and CDR2 sequences are SGHRS and YFSETQ. V lost 0 bases and J lost 4, with 13 bases in between. CDR3 DNA sequence: TGCGCCAGCAGCTTGGGGCCTGGGGGCCGAGAGACCCAGTACTTC. Translation gives CASSLGPGGRETQYF.

The chain couples TRBV5-3 to TRBJ1-3, with 8 bases identical to TRBD1. TRBV5-3 is recorded as an ORF, its role being uncertain. J was trimmed by 2 bases and V by 1 base; bases with no gene match: 5. The CDR3 is 16 residues long. DNA for the CDR3: TGTGCCAGAAGCTTGACCCGACAGGGGACTGGAAACACCATATATTTT. Residues: CARSLTRQGTGNTIYF.

The chain recombines TRBV6-5 with TRBJ1-4; the match to TRBD1 covers 7 bases. J lost 8 bases, V lost 4 bases, and 10 bases had no gene match. Germline V gene data show CDR1 as MNHEY and CDR2 as SVGAGI. The CDR3 sequence is 15 residues long. The CDR3 DNA reads as TGTGCCAGCAGTTCAGGTCGACAGGGAAGAGAAAAACTGTTTTTT. It is translated as CASSSGRQGREKLFF.

The V gene is TRBV7-7, the J gene TRBJ2-3; TRBD2 matches 13 bases. V lost 5 bases to trimming and J lost 5 bases; unmatched junction nucleotides: 10. Germline lookup yields CDR1 SSHAT and CDR2 FNYEAQ (reference sequence). The CDR3 has 17 residues. DNA of the CDR3: TGTGCCAGCAGCCCGAACCCTCGGACTAGCGGGAGAGATACGCAGTATTTT. This encodes CASSPNPRTSGRDTQYF.

Of note for this clone: Different DNA sequences within this sample yield the same CDR3. The rearrangement uses TRBV6-5 and TRBJ2-7; tentatively, D is TRBD1 (6 bases). Between the trimmed V and J ends, which lost 0 bases and 5 bases, there was a span of 11 bases. Germline V lookup: CDR1 MNHEY, CDR2 SVGAGI. The CDR3 totals 14 residues. Here the CDR3 reads CASSYSGAGDEQYF. The CDR3 DNA sequence: TGTGCCAGCAGTTACTCCGGGGCAGGGGACGAGCAGTACTTC.

The chain combines TRBV7-9 with TRBJ2-2; 7 bases are a match to TRBD1. Per germline, CDR1 SEHNR and CDR2 FQNEAQ (reference sequence). The CDR3 spans 16 residues. The V gene end was trimmed by 2 bases and the J gene end by 0 bases; junction bases not matched to a gene: 3. CDR3 DNA sequence: TGTGCCAGCAGCTTACAGGGGACAGCGAACACCGGGGAGCTGTTTTTT. Translation: CASSLQGTANTGELFF.

In nucleotides, the CDR3 is TGTGCCAGCAGCGCCCGACAGGGGGCCTTCGATGGCTACACCTTC. Amino acid sequence: CASSARQGAFDGYTF. The chain joins TRBV7-6 to TRBJ1-2, with TRBD1 identical over 10 bases. CDR1 SGHVS and CDR2 FNYEAQ come from the germline V gene. The CDR3 consists of 15 residues. V lost 5 bases to trimming and J lost 6 bases; unmatched junction nucleotides: 9.

This sequence joins TRBV19 and TRBJ1-2, with TRBD1 as a possible D gene (5 bases). The CDR3 sequence is 14 residues long. Trimming pared 3 bases from V and 5 bases from J, leaving 13 bases between. CDR1 and CDR2 (germline): LNHDA, SQIVND (reference sequence). The CDR3 DNA reads as TGTGCCAGTAGTATGACAGACTTTCGATATGGCTACACCTTC. Amino acid sequence: CASSMTDFRYGYTF.

The chain recombines TRBV2 with TRBJ1-2, with D perhaps matching TRBD1 (6 bases). Between the trimmed V and J ends, which lost 2 bases and 3 bases, there was a span of 10 bases. This CDR3 has 14 amino acids. Germline lookup yields CDR1 SNHLY and CDR2 FYNNEI. CDR3 in amino acids: CASSEKGVDYGYTF. In DNA, the CDR3 is TGTGCCAGCAGTGAAAAGGGGGTCGACTATGGCTACACCTTC.

The J gene is TRBJ2-1, the V gene TRBV14; 9 nucleotides align to TRBD2. Germline CDR1 SGHDN, CDR2 FVKESK. The J segment lost 0 bases and the V segment lost 1 base, leaving 4 bases of the junction unmatched. This CDR3 spans 17 amino acids. CDR3 in DNA: TGTGCCAGCAGCCAAGTAGGGGGACTAGCCTCCTACAATGAGCAGTTCTTC. Translation: CASSQVGGLASYNEQFF.

The chain couples TRBV5-1 to TRBJ1-1; 8 bases are a match to TRBD1. The V gene's germline CDR1 is SGHRS and CDR2 YFSETQ. The junction had 8 bases not matched to a gene; V was cut back by 4 bases and J by 3 bases. This CDR3 is 15 amino acids long. The CDR3 region is CASSPRTGRDTEAFF. The CDR3 DNA is TGCGCCAGCAGCCCACGGACAGGGAGGGACACTGAAGCTTTCTTT.

The V call is TRBV11-3, the J call TRBJ2-1, with D unclear. V was shortened by 1 base and J by 6 bases, with 10 bases between the two germline ends. The germline V gene has CDR1 SGHNT and CDR2 YENEEA. The CDR3 sequence is 14 residues long. The CDR3 DNA reads TGTGCCAGCAGCTTAGGCTTAGCCCCCAATGAGCAGTTCTTC. Protein sequence: CASSLGLAPNEQFF.

This clone has a single count. This sequence joins TRBV19 and TRBJ2-1; possibly TRBD1 for D (5 bases). Germline V gives CDR1 LNHDA, CDR2 SQIVND (reference sequence). The ends were cut back, 5 bases at V and 4 bases at J, with 12 bases in the middle. There are 14 residues in the CDR3. The CDR3: CASSSKTEYNEQFF. The CDR3 DNA sequence: TGTGCCAGTAGTTCAAAGACAGAGTACAATGAGCAGTTCTTC. Using reference TRBV19 and TRBJ2-1 for the parts outside the CDR3, the full variable domain is DGGITQSPKYLFRKEGQNVTLSCEQNLNHDAMYWYRQDPGQGLRLIYYSQIVNDFQKGDIAEGYSVSREKKESFPLTVTSAQKNPTAFYLCASSSKTEYNEQFFGPGTRLTVL.

The V call is TRBV9, the J call TRBJ2-7; D is uncertain. Trimming took off 4 bases at V and 3 bases at J, with 8 bases between the two ends. This CDR3 is built from 12 residues. Germline V gene data show CDR1 as SGDLS and CDR2 as YYNGEE. The CDR3 spells CASSPSGYEQYF. The CDR3 DNA sequence: TGTGCCAGCAGCCCCAGTGGCTACGAGCAGTACTTC. The entire variable domain, with the rest obtained from reference TRBV9 and TRBJ2-7, is as follows: DSGVTQTPKHLITATGQRVTLRCSPRSGDLSVYWYQQSLDQGLQFLIQYYNGEERAKGNILERFSAQQFPDLHSELNLSSLELGDSALYFCASSPSGYEQYFGPGTRLTVT.

This clone was seen just once. The chain couples TRBV6-1 to TRBJ1-4, with D possibly TRBD1 on 6 matching bases. CDR1 and CDR2 from the germline V gene are MNHNS and SASEGT. V gave up 2 bases and J gave up 5 bases, with 15 bases separating them. The length of the CDR3 is 16 residues. In DNA form, the CDR3 reads TGTGCCAGCAGTGAAAGGCAGGGGAATCTAAATGAAAAACTGTTTTTT. The encoded protein is CASSERQGNLNEKLFF.

V and J are TRBV3-1 (or the pseudogene TRBV3-2) and TRBJ2-3; TRBD2 agrees at 9 bases. Germline CDR1 LGHDT, CDR2 YNNKEL (reference sequence). The CDR3 runs to 17 residues. V lost 1 base to trimming and J lost 1 base; unmatched junction nucleotides: 6. The CDR3 nucleotides are TGTGCCAGCAGCCAAGCGCTTAGCGGGAGCCGCACAGATACGCAGTATTTT. Protein sequence: CASSQALSGSRTDTQYF.

As DNA, the CDR3 is TGTGCCAGCAGCGTACCAAAGCAGGGGACAGAACTTAGCACAGATACGCAGTATTTT. Protein sequence: CASSVPKQGTELSTDTQYF. This chain links TRBV16 with TRBJ2-3, with 7 bases matching TRBD1. Trimming took 5 bases from V and 0 from J; bases not matched to a gene: 17. This CDR3 spans 19 amino acids. Germline V gene sequence: CDR1 KGHSY, CDR2 FQNENV.

This rearrangement joins TRBV5-1 to TRBJ1-5; TRBD1 aligns across 10 bases. V was pared by 3 bases and J by 6 bases, with 0 bases of the junction left unmatched. The CDR3 is 13 residues long. Germline V gene data show CDR1 as SGHRS and CDR2 as YFSETQ. Here the CDR3 reads CASSWDRGQPQHF. The CDR3 DNA follows: TGCGCCAGCAGCTGGGACAGGGGTCAGCCCCAGCATTTT.

V and J are TRBV20-1 and TRBJ1-5; D remains ambiguous. This CDR3 comprises 14 residues. Between the trimmed V and J ends, which lost 3 bases and 0 bases, there was a span of 9 bases. Germline CDR1 reads DFQATT; CDR2 reads SNEGSKA (reference sequence). CDR3 loop: CSASARFSNQPQHF. CDR3 in DNA: TGCAGTGCTAGTGCCAGGTTTAGCAATCAGCCCCAGCATTTT.

V is TRBV12-3 or TRBV12-4 and J is TRBJ1-2; no definite D call. Trimming removed 1 base from V and 2 bases from J, with 5 bases in between. The CDR3 covers 13 residues. The CDR3 region has the DNA TGTGCCAGCAGTTTAGATCAGAACTATGGCTACACCTTC. Translating gives CASSLDQNYGYTF.

This chain connects TRBV7-9 to TRBJ1-2; 10 nucleotides agree with TRBD1. This CDR3 region has 14 residues. Germline assignment: CDR1 SEHNR and CDR2 FQNEAQ (reference sequence). Trimming cost V 7 bases and J 2 bases; bases outside gene matches: 4. The CDR3 sequence is CASTPGQGNYGYTF. The CDR3, as DNA: TGTGCCAGCACCCCGGGACAGGGGAACTATGGCTACACCTTC.

The chain employs TRBV5-6 and TRBJ2-7; D call uncertain. There are 14 residues in the CDR3. Per the germline V gene, CDR1 is SGHDT and CDR2 is YYEEEE. The ends were cut back, 0 bases at V and 2 bases at J, with 9 bases in the middle. The CDR3 loop reads CASSLGATTYEQYF. The CDR3 nucleotides read TGTGCCAGCAGCTTGGGGGCCACAACCTACGAGCAGTACTTC.

V is TRBV5-8 and J is TRBJ2-5, with a weak D call TRBD2 (6 bases). This CDR3 is built from 14 residues. V lost 3 bases to trimming and J lost 5 bases, with 14 bases between them. Per germline, CDR1 SGHTS and CDR2 YDEGEE. CDR3 DNA: TGTGCCAGCAGCTGGACTGGGACTTTGGAGACCCAGTACTTC. This translates into CASSWTGTLETQYF.

V usage is TRBV7-2 and J usage is TRBJ1-5; 9 bases are shared with TRBD1. Germline V gene sequence: CDR1 SGHTA, CDR2 FQGNSA. With V trimmed by 5 bases and J by 3 bases, 5 bases remained unmatched. This CDR3 spans 15 amino acids. CDR3 coding DNA: TGTGCCAGCAGCCCCGGGACAGGGAACAATCAGCCCCAGCATTTT. Translation: CASSPGTGNNQPQHF. Complete variable domain (other parts from reference TRBV7-2 and TRBJ1-5): GAGVSQSPSNKVTEKGKDVELRCDPISGHTALYWYRQSLGQGLEFLIYFQGNSAPDKSGLPSDRFSAERTGGSVSTLTIQRTQQEDSAVYLCASSPGTGNNQPQHFGDGTRLSIL.